The sequence of this T cell receptor (beta chain) was determined in a study of T cell responses to AZD1222 COVID-19 vaccine. Study-wide results and limits: Nearly half of spike-specific TCRs reportedly target unmutated variant regions. Repertoires were obtained only post-peak T cell response. Possibly, clonal diversity was underestimated; donors were largely white British and included more females.

Comment on this clone: Its antigen is not identified.

The germline CDR1 and CDR2 sequences are MNHEY and SVGAGI. Between the trimmed V and J ends, which lost 6 bases and 5 bases, there was a span of 13 bases. The CDR3 sequence is 13 residues long. Data came from immunoSEQ multiplex PCR; TCRdb stores just in-frame clones and leaves some out. The sample has tens of thousands of clones; about 78% are singletons. The rearrangement joins TRBV6-5 to TRBJ1-1, with TRBD1 as a possible D gene (5 bases). This sequence originates from an adult who received the AZD1222 COVID-19 vaccine. The sequencing used peripheral blood, collected 28 days after the second AZD1222 dose. CDR3 in DNA: TGTGCCAGCAGAAGACAGTTTGATACTGAAGCTTTCTTT. Protein: CASRRQFDTEAFF.